Below are 5 T cell receptor beta chains sequenced from a single sample in a study of beta chain features in type 1 diabetes. cDNA synthesis used the whole RNA isolate, giving expressed TCRB sequences. Repertoires were generated with immunoSEQ multiplex PCR, while TCRdb's copy carries only in-frame clones and drops some. This sample has roughly 140,000 clones, with roughly 10% found just once. Sequenced: central memory CD4+ T cells from blood. Receptors were obtained from a young man in good health.

This clone was detected a few times. The rearrangement links TRBV9 to TRBJ1-1, with D maybe TRBD1 (5 bases). The V gene lost 3 bases and the J gene lost 10 bases, with 16 bases spanning the gap. Germline assignment: CDR1 SGDLS and CDR2 YYNGEE. The CDR3 sequence is 13 residues long. CDR3 amino acids: CASSGGDQGRAFF. The CDR3 nucleotides are TGTGCCAGCAGCGGTGGAGACCAGGGTAGAGCTTTCTTT.

The J gene is TRBJ2-3, the V gene TRBV7-2; D is perhaps TRBD1 (6 bases). The germline V gene has CDR1 SGHTA and CDR2 FQGNSA. V lost 5 bases and J 8 bases, leaving 20 bases between the germline ends. The CDR3 extends over 15 amino acids. The CDR3 loop is CASSATYQGSGTQYF. CDR3 coding DNA: TGTGCCAGCAGCGCAACCTACCAGGGGTCTGGTACGCAGTATTTT.

A few counts support this clone. The DNA of the CDR3 is TGTGCCATCAGTGAGTCCTGGGGGACAGCTTCCTACGAGCAGTACTTC. It yields the protein CAISESWGTASYEQYF. The J gene is TRBJ2-7, the V gene TRBV10-3; 7 bases are shared with TRBD1. The CDR3 runs 16 residues. CDR1 and CDR2 from the germline V gene are ENHRY and SYGVKD. Trimming removed 0 bases from V and 1 base from J; junction bases left unmatched: 6.

This clone was counted only a few times. An end of the junction differs from the germline gene, which may be a read error. This chain joins TRBV5-1 and TRBJ2-5, with D unclear. The germline V gene encodes CDR1 SGHRS and CDR2 YFSETQ. CDR3 length equals 14 residues. CDR3 bases: TGCGCCAGCAGCTTGGAGGCAGCGCAAGGGACCCAGTACTTC. Protein: CASSLEAAQGTQYF. Filled out from reference TRBV5-1 and TRBJ2-5, the complete variable domain reads KAGVTQTPRYLIKTRGQQVTLSCSPISGHRSVSWYQQTPGQGLQFLFEYFSETQRNKGNFPGRFSGRQFSNSRSEMNVSTLELGDSALYLCASSLEAAQGTQYFGPGTRLLVL.

This clone showed up just a few times. The chain combines TRBV27 with TRBJ2-2; D is perhaps TRBD1 (6 bases). This CDR3 comprises 14 residues. Trimming removed 10 bases from V and 7 bases from J, with 19 bases in between. Germline loops: CDR1 MNHEY, CDR2 SMNVEV (reference sequence). The CDR3 loop reads CAISKQGFDGELFF. The CDR3 DNA is TGTGCCATCTCAAAACAGGGATTTGACGGGGAGCTGTTTTTT.